This TCR beta chain was found in a study of blood T cell repertoires in COVID-19. Study details: Nucleic acid was either cDNA or gDNA, and it came from T cells, B-cell-depleted T cells, or PBMCs.

Trimming removed 4 bases from V and 5 bases from J, with 20 bases in between. Per the germline V gene, CDR1 is MDHEN and CDR2 is SYDVKM. The CDR3 totals 16 residues. Profiling relied on immunoSEQ multiplex PCR, and the TCRdb table lists in-frame clones only, not all of them. Seen here are about 140,000 clones, roughly 80% observed once, and the top ten hold less than 5%. The sequencing sample was made of peripheral blood. The TCR was taken from a woman older than 75 with acute or convalescent COVID-19. This chain connects TRBV28 to TRBJ1-2, with D perhaps matching TRBD1 (6 bases). The CDR3 DNA sequence: TGTGCCAGCAGTTCGGGGGGCATCCGAATATTTTATGGCTACACCTTC. It is translated as CASSSGGIRIFYGYTF.